This entry lists 15 T cell receptor beta chains sequenced from one sample in a study of blood T cell repertoires in COVID-19. Profiling relied on immunoSEQ multiplex PCR, and the TCRdb table lists in-frame clones only, not all of them. The table has some 300,000 clones, 85% to 90% seen once. Sequencing used PBMCs or T cells enriched from blood (not recorded which). The receptor set was obtained from a woman in her sixties in a cohort exposed to, infected with or recovered from COVID-19 (not recorded which).

J is TRBJ2-3 and V is TRBV30, with TRBD2 matching over 9 bases. This CDR3 spans 14 amino acids. Per the germline V gene, CDR1 is GTSNPN and CDR2 is SVGIG (reference sequence). The V segment lost 3 bases and the J segment 5 bases; nucleotides outside the gene matches: 6. CDR3 region: CAWRVAGVRDTQYF. DNA for the CDR3: TGTGCCTGGAGGGTAGCGGGAGTGAGAGATACGCAGTATTTT.

The chain is built from TRBV6-5 and TRBJ1-2; the match to TRBD1 covers 12 bases. The germline V gene has CDR1 MNHEY and CDR2 SVGAGI. With V trimmed by 7 bases and J by 5 bases, 8 bases remained unmatched. The CDR3 covers 15 residues. CDR3: CASTSGTGGGYGYTF. CDR3 DNA sequence: TGTGCCAGCACCTCCGGGACAGGGGGCGGGTATGGCTACACCTTC.

This chain joins TRBV5-4 and TRBJ2-3; 8 nucleotides agree with TRBD1. The V gene's germline CDR1 is SGHNT and CDR2 YYREEE (reference sequence). Trimming removed 4 bases from V and 5 bases from J; junction bases left unmatched: 12. This CDR3 is 16 amino acids long. As DNA, the CDR3 is TGTGCCAGCAGCGCGGGCCGGCAGGGGGCTATAGATACGCAGTATTTT. Protein product: CASSAGRQGAIDTQYF.

This clone was observed once. The V and J genes are TRBV7-3 and TRBJ1-1; D gene uncertain. Per germline, CDR1 SGHTA and CDR2 FQGTGA. Trimming stripped 1 base from V and 7 bases from J, with 10 bases between. This CDR3 has 13 amino acids. The CDR3 loop reads CASSLMGSGEAFF. For the CDR3, the DNA is TGTGCCAGCAGCTTAATGGGTTCAGGTGAAGCTTTCTTT.

The chain is built from TRBV4-2 and TRBJ2-7; 8 bases line up with TRBD2. CDR1 is LGHNA and CDR2 is YNFKEQ in the germline V gene. With V trimmed by 0 bases and J by 7 bases, 8 bases remained unmatched. The CDR3 totals 15 residues. CDR3 residues: CASSQDYSGGIEQYF. Here the CDR3 DNA reads TGTGCCAGCAGCCAAGATTACAGCGGGGGAATAGAGCAGTACTTC.

The chain employs TRBV7-3 and TRBJ2-7; 10 bases line up with TRBD2. Germline V gene sequence: CDR1 SGHTA, CDR2 FQGTGA. J gave up 5 bases and V 1 base, and 2 bases lay outside the gene matches. The CDR3 extends over 14 amino acids. The CDR3 region is CASSLSLAGDEQYF. The CDR3 DNA is TGTGCCAGCAGCTTAAGTCTAGCGGGAGACGAGCAGTACTTC.

V usage is TRBV28 and J usage is TRBJ1-5, with a tentative D call TRBD1 (5 bases). Germline V gene sequence: CDR1 MDHEN, CDR2 SYDVKM. Trimming shortened V by 2 bases and J by 5 bases, and 13 bases separated the two germline ends. The CDR3 totals 15 residues. The CDR3 sequence: CASSLRILQDQPQHF. The CDR3 DNA reads as TGTGCCAGCAGTTTACGGATTCTACAGGATCAGCCCCAGCATTTT.

Written as DNA, the CDR3 is TGCAGCGTGGGACAGGGGCAATGGGGCTACACCTTC. Protein: CSVGQGQWGYTF. This chain connects TRBV29-1 to TRBJ1-2, with 10 bases identical to TRBD1. The germline V gene has CDR1 SQVTM and CDR2 ANQGSEA. V lost 6 bases, J lost 8 bases, and 6 bases stayed unmatched. The CDR3 sequence is 12 residues long. The whole variable domain, filled in from reference TRBV29-1 and TRBJ1-2, reads SAVISQKPSRDICQRGTSLTIQCQVDSQVTMMFWYRQQPGQSLTLIATANQGSEATYESGFVIDKFPISRPNLTFSTLTVSNMSPEDSSIYLCSVGQGQWGYTFGSGTRLTVV.

The rearrangement uses TRBV5-5 and TRBJ1-6; the D gene is possibly TRBD1 (5 bases). This CDR3 region has 15 residues. Germline CDR1 SGHKS, CDR2 YYEKEE (reference sequence). V was trimmed by 2 bases and J by 7 bases, leaving 13 bases between them. CDR3 protein: CASSLKGPSNSPLHF. CDR3 DNA sequence: TGTGCCAGCAGCTTAAAGGGGCCCAGCAATTCACCCCTCCACTTT.

This clone was seen a few times. The chain links TRBV11-2 to TRBJ2-7; 10 nucleotides match TRBD1. The J segment lost 3 bases and the V segment lost 3 bases, leaving 8 bases of the junction unmatched. The CDR3 has 16 residues. The germline gives CDR1 SGHAT, CDR2 FQNNGV. CDR3 bases: TGTGCCAGCAGCTTGTTCCCGGGACAGGGGTTCTACGAGCAGTACTTC. It encodes CASSLFPGQGFYEQYF. Variable domain in full (rest from reference TRBV11-2 and TRBJ2-7): EAGVAQSPRYKIIEKRQSVAFWCNPISGHATLYWYQQILGQGPKLLIQFQNNGVVDDSQLPKDRFSAERLKGVDSTLKIQPAKLEDSAVYLCASSLFPGQGFYEQYFGPGTRLTVT.

The genes are TRBV29-1 and TRBJ1-2; TRBD1 is a possible D gene (6 bases). The CDR3 is made up of 12 amino acids. The ends were cut back, 5 bases at V and 8 bases at J, with 15 bases in the middle. Germline lookup yields CDR1 SQVTM and CDR2 ANQGSEA. Here the CDR3 DNA reads TGCAGCGTTATCAGGGGAATGAGGGGCTACACCTTC. It specifies CSVIRGMRGYTF.

CDR3 DNA sequence: TGTGCCAGCAGTTTATTCGACGGGACAGGCTCACCTAGGAGCAATCAGCCCCAGCATTTT. Protein product: CASSLFDGTGSPRSNQPQHF. The chain recombines TRBV28 with TRBJ1-5; TRBD1 aligns across 8 bases. CDR1 and CDR2 (germline): MDHEN, SYDVKM. Trimming at V came to 1 base and at J to 1 base, leaving 15 bases not matched to a gene. This CDR3 has 20 amino acids.

The V and J genes are TRBV27 and TRBJ2-1; D not certain. The CDR3 runs to 11 residues. Trimming took 4 bases from V and 9 from J, leaving 7 bases between them. Germline CDR1 and CDR2: MNHEY and SMNVEV (reference sequence). CDR3 nucleotide sequence: TGTGCCAGCAGTTCCTTCGGTGAGCAGTTCTTC. This translates into CASSSFGEQFF.

This chain links TRBV18 with TRBJ2-7; D perhaps matches TRBD1 (6 bases). The CDR3 runs 14 residues. V was pared by 4 bases and J by 2 bases, with 12 bases between. Per the germline V gene, CDR1 is KGHSH and CDR2 is LQKENI. The CDR3 sequence: CASSLRTAPYEQYF. DNA for the CDR3: TGTGCCAGCTCACTAAGGACAGCCCCCTACGAGCAGTACTTC.

DNA for the CDR3: TGTGCCAGCTCACCAGAGGGGACTAGCGGGAGCCCCTACGGGAATGAGCAGTTCTTC. Protein product: CASSPEGTSGSPYGNEQFF. The chain combines TRBV18 with TRBJ2-1; TRBD2 matches 14 bases. V was pared by 2 bases and J by 7 bases, with 13 bases of the junction left unmatched. The CDR3 covers 19 residues. CDR1 is KGHSH, CDR2 LQKENI, per germline.